The clone carrying this T cell receptor beta chain was counted a single time. The antigen is not known. 60 Vbeta and 13 Jbeta primers were used in PCR. Clones were sequenced by immunoSEQ multiplex PCR, and TCRdb holds only the in-frame ones, with some missing. This table holds more than 95,000 clones, around four fifths found once. This sample was taken from a study of cytomegalovirus exposure and HLA in healthy donors. Study-level information: Earlier findings included about 120 million unique TCR beta sequences obtained from about 170 million T cells. Notes on the study in general: Follow-up analysis later connected one missense variant in DCLRE1C with trimming of TCR beta V- and J-genes. HLA allele associations emerged for some 16,000 TCR beta sequences in a later analysis, at 0.05 false discovery rate. When a later analysis compared HLA-associated TCR beta chains with equally common others, the HLA-associated chains turned out to be more clonally expanded and to have lower generation probabilities.

The V gene's germline CDR1 is SQVTM and CDR2 ANQGSEA. Trimming took off 6 bases at V and 0 bases at J, with 11 bases between the two ends. There are 14 residues in the CDR3. Sample: PBMCs. The chain has TRBV29-1 and TRBJ2-2, with a weak D call TRBD1 (5 bases). The receptor was derived from a woman in her thirties or forties in good health and CMV-seronegative. The CDR3 region is CSVGHESNTGELFF. CDR3 sequence (DNA): TGCAGCGTCGGACACGAGTCGAACACCGGGGAGCTGTTTTTT.